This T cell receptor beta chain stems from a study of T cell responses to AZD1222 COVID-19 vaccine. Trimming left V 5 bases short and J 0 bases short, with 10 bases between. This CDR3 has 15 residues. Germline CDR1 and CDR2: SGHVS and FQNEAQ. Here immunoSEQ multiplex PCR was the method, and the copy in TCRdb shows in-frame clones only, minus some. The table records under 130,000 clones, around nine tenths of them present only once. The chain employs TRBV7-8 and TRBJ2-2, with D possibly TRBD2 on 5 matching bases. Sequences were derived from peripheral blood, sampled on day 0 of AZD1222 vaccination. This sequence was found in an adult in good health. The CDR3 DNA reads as TGTGCCAGCAGCCCTAGCTTAGCGAACACCGGGGAGCTGTTTTTT. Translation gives CASSPSLANTGELFF.